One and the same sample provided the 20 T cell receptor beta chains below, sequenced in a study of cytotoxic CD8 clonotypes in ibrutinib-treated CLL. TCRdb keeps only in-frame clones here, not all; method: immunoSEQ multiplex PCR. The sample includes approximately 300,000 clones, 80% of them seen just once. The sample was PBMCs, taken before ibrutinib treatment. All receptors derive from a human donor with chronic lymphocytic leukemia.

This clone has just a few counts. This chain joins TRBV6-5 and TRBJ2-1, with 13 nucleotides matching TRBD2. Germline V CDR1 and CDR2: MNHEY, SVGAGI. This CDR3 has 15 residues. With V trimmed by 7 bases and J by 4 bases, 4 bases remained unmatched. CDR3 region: CASTTGLAGYNEQFF. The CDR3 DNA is TGTGCCAGCACAACGGGACTAGCGGGGTACAATGAGCAGTTCTTC.

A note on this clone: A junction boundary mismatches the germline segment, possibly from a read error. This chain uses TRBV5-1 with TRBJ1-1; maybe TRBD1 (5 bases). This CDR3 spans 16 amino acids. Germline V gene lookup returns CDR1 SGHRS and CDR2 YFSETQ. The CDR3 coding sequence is TGCGCCAGCAGGTTGGTCCCAGGGCCTCGGAACACTGAAGCTTTCTTT. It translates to CASRLVPGPRNTEAFF.

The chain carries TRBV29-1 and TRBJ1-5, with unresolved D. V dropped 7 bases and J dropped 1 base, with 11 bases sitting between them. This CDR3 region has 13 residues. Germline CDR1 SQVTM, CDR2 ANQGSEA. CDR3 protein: CSAISGSNQPQHF. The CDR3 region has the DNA TGCAGCGCCATCTCTGGCAGCAATCAGCCCCAGCATTTT. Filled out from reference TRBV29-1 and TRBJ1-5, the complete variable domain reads SAVISQKPSRDICQRGTSLTIQCQVDSQVTMMFWYRQQPGQSLTLIATANQGSEATYESGFVIDKFPISRPNLTFSTLTVSNMSPEDSSIYLCSAISGSNQPQHFGDGTRLSIL.

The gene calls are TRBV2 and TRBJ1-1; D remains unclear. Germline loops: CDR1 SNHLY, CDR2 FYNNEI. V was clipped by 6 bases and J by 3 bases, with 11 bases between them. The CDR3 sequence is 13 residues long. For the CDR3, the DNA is TGTGCCAGCAGGAAGGAAGGTGACACTGAAGCTTTCTTT. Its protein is CASRKEGDTEAFF.

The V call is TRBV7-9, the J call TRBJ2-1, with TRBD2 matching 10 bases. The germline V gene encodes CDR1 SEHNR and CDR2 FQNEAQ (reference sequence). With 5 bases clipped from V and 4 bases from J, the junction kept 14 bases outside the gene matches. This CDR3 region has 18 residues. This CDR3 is CASSDPSSTSGSYNEQFF. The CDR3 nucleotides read TGTGCCAGCAGCGACCCCAGTTCGACTAGCGGGTCTTACAATGAGCAGTTCTTC.

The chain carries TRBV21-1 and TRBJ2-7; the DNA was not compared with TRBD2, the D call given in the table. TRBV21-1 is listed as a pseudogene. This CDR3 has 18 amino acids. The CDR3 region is CASSKRARTSGSSYEQYF. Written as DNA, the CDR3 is TGTGCCAGCAGCAAAAGGGCCCGGACTAGCGGGAGCTCCTACGAGCAGTACTTC.

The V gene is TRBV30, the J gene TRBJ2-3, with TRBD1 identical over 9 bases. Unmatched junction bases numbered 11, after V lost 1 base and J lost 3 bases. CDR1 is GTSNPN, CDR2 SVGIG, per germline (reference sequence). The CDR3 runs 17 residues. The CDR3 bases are TGTGCCTGGAGTGGGGGACAGGGACGGTTTAGTACAGATACGCAGTATTTT. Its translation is CAWSGGQGRFSTDTQYF.

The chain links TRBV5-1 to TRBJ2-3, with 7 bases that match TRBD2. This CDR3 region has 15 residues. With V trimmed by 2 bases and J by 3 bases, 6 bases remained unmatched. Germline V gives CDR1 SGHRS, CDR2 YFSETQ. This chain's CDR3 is CASSLAGRSTDTQYF. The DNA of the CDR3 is TGCGCCAGCAGCTTAGCGGGACGGTCTACAGATACGCAGTATTTT.

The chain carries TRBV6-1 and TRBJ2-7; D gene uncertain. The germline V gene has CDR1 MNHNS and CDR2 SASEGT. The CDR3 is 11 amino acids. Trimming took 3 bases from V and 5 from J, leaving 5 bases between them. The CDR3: CASSDYDEQYF. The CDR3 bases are TGTGCCAGCAGTGACTACGACGAGCAGTACTTC.

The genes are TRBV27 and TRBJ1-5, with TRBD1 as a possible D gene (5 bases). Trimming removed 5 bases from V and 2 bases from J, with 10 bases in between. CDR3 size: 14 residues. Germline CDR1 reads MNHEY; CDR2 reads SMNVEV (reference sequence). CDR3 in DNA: TGTGCCAGCAGTCCTACGACAGGCAATCAGCCCCAGCATTTT. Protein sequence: CASSPTTGNQPQHF.

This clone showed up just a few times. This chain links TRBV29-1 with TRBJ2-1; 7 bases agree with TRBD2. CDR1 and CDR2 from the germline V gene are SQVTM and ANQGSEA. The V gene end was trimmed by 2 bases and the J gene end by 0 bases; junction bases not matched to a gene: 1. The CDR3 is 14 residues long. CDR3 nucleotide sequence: TGCAGCGTTGAACGCGGGAGCTCCTACAATGAGCAGTTCTTC. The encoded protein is CSVERGSSYNEQFF.

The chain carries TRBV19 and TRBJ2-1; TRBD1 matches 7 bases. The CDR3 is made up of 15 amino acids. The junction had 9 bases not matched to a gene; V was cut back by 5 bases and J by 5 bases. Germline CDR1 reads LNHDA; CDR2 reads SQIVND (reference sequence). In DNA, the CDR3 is TGTGCCAGTAGTCTAAGACAGGGTCCGAACAATGAGCAGTTCTTC. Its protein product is CASSLRQGPNNEQFF.

The CDR3 coding sequence is TGCGCCAGCAGCCAAGGAGGGGGCAGGGCTCGCTACAATGAGCAGTTCTTC. This encodes CASSQGGGRARYNEQFF. This chain joins TRBV4-1 and TRBJ2-1, with TRBD1 identical over 7 bases. After removal of 1 base from V and 3 bases from J, the junction contained 9 bases not matched to a gene. From germline, CDR1 is MGHRA and CDR2 YSYEKL. The CDR3 is made up of 17 amino acids.

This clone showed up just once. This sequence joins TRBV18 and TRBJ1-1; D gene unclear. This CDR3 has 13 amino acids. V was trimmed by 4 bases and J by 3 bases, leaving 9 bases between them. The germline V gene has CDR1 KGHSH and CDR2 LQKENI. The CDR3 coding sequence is TGTGCCAGCTCACTGCAACAAGACACTGAAGCTTTCTTT. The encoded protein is CASSLQQDTEAFF. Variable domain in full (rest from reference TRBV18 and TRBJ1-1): NAGVMQNPRHLVRRRGQEARLRCSPMKGHSHVYWYRQLPEEGLKFMVYLQKENIIDESGMPKERFSAEFPKEGPSILRIQQVVRGDSAAYFCASSLQQDTEAFFGQGTRLTVV.

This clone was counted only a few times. The CDR3 is CASRGYNEQFF. CDR3 sequence (DNA): TGTGCCAGCCGAGGCTACAATGAGCAGTTCTTC. This rearrangement joins TRBV2 to TRBJ2-1; D is undetermined. This CDR3 has 11 residues. V was shortened by 8 bases and J by 3 bases, with 5 bases between the two germline ends. The germline gives CDR1 SNHLY, CDR2 FYNNEI.

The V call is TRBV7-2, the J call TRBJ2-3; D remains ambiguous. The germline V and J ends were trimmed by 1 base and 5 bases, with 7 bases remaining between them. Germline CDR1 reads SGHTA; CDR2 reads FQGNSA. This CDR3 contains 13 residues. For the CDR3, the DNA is TGTGCCAGCAGCTTAGAAGGGATAGATACGCAGTATTTT. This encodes CASSLEGIDTQYF.

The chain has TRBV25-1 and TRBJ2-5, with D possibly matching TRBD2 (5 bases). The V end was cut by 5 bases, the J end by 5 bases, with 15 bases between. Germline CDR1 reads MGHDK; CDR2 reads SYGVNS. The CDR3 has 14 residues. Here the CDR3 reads CASSLAGGGETQYF. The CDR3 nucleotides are TGTGCCAGCAGTCTAGCCGGCGGAGGCGAGACCCAGTACTTC.

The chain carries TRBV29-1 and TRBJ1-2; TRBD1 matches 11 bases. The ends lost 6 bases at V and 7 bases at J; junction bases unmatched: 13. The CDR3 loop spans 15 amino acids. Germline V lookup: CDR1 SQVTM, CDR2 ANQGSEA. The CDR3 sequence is CSVRETGTGGFGYTF. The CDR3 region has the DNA TGCAGCGTAAGAGAAACCGGGACAGGGGGTTTTGGCTACACCTTC.

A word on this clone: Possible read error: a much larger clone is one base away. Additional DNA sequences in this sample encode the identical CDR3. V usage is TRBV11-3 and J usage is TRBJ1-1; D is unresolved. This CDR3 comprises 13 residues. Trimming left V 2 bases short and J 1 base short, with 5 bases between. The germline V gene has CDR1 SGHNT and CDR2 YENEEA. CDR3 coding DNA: TGTGCCAGCAGCTTATTTAGGAACACTGAAGCTTTCTTT. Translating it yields CASSLFRNTEAFF.

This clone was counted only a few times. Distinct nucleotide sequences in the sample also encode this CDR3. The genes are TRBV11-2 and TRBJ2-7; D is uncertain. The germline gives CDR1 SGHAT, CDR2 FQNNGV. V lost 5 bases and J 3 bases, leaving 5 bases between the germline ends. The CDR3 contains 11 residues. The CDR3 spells CASSPSYEQYF. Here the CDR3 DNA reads TGTGCCAGCAGCCCGAGCTACGAGCAGTACTTC.